This is a list of T cell receptor beta chains from one sample in a study of blood T cells in healthy people across ages. MiXCR, run by TCRdb on the 5' RACE reads, gives a single entry per CDR3 protein. The repertoire holds some 860,000 distinct CDR3 sequences, with about 56% as singletons. Sequencing was carried out using blood. The receptors derive from a man aged 35 to 55 in good health. CDR3s include the opening cysteine and the closing phenylalanine or tryptophan. D genes are given only for firm matches. The size field is filled for only some rows; it gives once, few, many or a size class.

-	TRBV28	TRBJ2-5	TRBD1	TGTGCCAGCAGGGAGACAGGGCTTGAGACCCAGTACTTC	CASRETGLETQYF
-	TRBV7-2	TRBJ2-1	TRBD1	TGTGCCAGCAGTCAGAAACAGGGGTCTTGGACTGGCTCCTACAATGAGCAGTTCTTC	CASSQKQGSWTGSYNEQFF
-	TRBV29-1	TRBJ1-4	TRBD1	TGCAGCGTCACCGGTGACAGGGGGCCCTCGGGTGAAAAACTGTTTTTT	CSVTGDRGPSGEKLFF
-	TRBV10-3	TRBJ2-7	TRBD2	TGTGCCATCAGTGGGTCTAGGGCAGCCGGGACTAGCGGGTCCGGATACGAGCAGTACTTC	CAISGSRAAGTSGSGYEQYF
few	TRBV21-1	TRBJ2-6	-	TGTGCCAGCAGGGGGGGCACCCTCTCTGGGGCCAACGTCCTGACTTTC	CASRGGTLSGANVLTF
-	TRBV6-2/TRBV6-3	TRBJ2-7	-	TGTGCCAGCAGTTTAACAACCTCCGAGCAGTACTTC	CASSLTTSEQYF
-	TRBV15	TRBJ2-7	-	TGTGCCACCAGCAGAAATTGGGACGGAAAAAGCTCCTACGAGCAGTACTTC	CATSRNWDGKSSYEQYF
-	TRBV7-8	TRBJ2-5	-	TGTGCCAGCGCTAGGGAGACCCAGTACTTC	CASARETQYF
few	TRBV7-3	TRBJ2-1	TRBD2	TGTGCCAGCAGCTTAACTGGCAGCGGGAGGGCAGGGGCGGATGAGCAGTTCTTC	CASSLTGSGRAGADEQFF
-	TRBV7-6	TRBJ2-3	-	TGTGCCAGCAGCCAAATCGCGGGGTCTAGCACAGATACGCAGTATTTT	CASSQIAGSSTDTQYF
-	TRBV6-2/TRBV6-3	TRBJ1-2	-	TGTGCCAGCAGTCCGGACCTCGCGGGTGGCTACACCTTC	CASSPDLAGGYTF
-	TRBV29-1	TRBJ2-7	-	TGCAGCGTTGTAGAGACAGTTTACGAGCAGTACTTC	CSVVETVYEQYF
-	TRBV11-3	TRBJ2-3	-	TGTGCCAGCAGCTTAGCTTCAGGGATTATAGATACGCAGTATTTT	CASSLASGIIDTQYF
-	TRBV28	TRBJ2-7	TRBD1	TGTGCCAGCAGACGTGCCCACCCGGGACAGGGAACCTACGAGCAGTACTTC	CASRRAHPGQGTYEQYF
-	TRBV6-1	TRBJ2-7	TRBD1	TGTGCCAGCGAGACAGGGCCCCTCTACGAGCAGTACTTC	CASETGPLYEQYF
-	TRBV4-1	TRBJ2-1	-	TGCGCCAGCAGCCAAGATAGCGCTCGTTCCTACAATGAGCAGTTCTTC	CASSQDSARSYNEQFF
once	TRBV11-2	TRBJ2-1	-	TGTGCCAGCAGCCCAGGGGGGGCGGGAAGATCCCGGCAGTTCTTC	CASSPGGAGRSRQFF
many	TRBV20-1	TRBJ2-4	-	TGCAGTGCTACAGATACTACCGATAGAACGAGTGGCAAAAACATTCAGTACTTC	CSATDTTDRTSGKNIQYF
-	TRBV20-1	TRBJ2-7	TRBD1	TGCAGTGCTGACAAGGGGGCTGACTACGAGCAGTACTTC	CSADKGADYEQYF
-	TRBV27	TRBJ2-3	-	TGTGCCAGCAGTCCCTTTAGGGCAAGCTTGGCAGATACGCAGTATTTT	CASSPFRASLADTQYF
-	TRBV6-1	TRBJ2-7	-	TGTGCCAGCAGTGAAGGCCAGGTAATCTCCTACGAGCAGTACTTC	CASSEGQVISYEQYF
many	TRBV6-2/TRBV6-3	TRBJ2-3	-	TGTGCCAGCAGTTACTCGATGGTGTCAGATACGCAGTATTTT	CASSYSMVSDTQYF
once	TRBV4-2	TRBJ2-2	-	TGTGCCAGCAGCCAAGGTAGTAGCGGACACACCGGGGAGCTGTTTTTT	CASSQGSSGHTGELFF
-	TRBV11-2	TRBJ2-5	-	TGTGCCAGCAGGGCCCCGGGACAAAAACAAGAGACCCAGTACTTC	CASRAPGQKQETQYF
few	TRBV20-1	TRBJ2-3	TRBD2	TGCAGTGCTAGAGCTCCCCCCGTGGGCAGCGGGAGTGCAGATACGCAGTATTTT	CSARAPPVGSGSADTQYF
few	TRBV18	TRBJ1-4	-	TGTGCCAGCTCACCACGCGGACAGAATAATGAAAAACTGTTTTTT	CASSPRGQNNEKLFF
-	TRBV12-3/TRBV12-4	TRBJ2-3	-	TGTGCCAGCAGCCCCGCAGGGCGCCCTATCACAGATACGCAGTATTTT	CASSPAGRPITDTQYF
few	TRBV7-9	TRBJ1-6	-	TGTGCCAGCAGCTTAGCGCCGGCAGGCAATTCACCCCTCCACTTT	CASSLAPAGNSPLHF
few	TRBV5-1	TRBJ2-1	TRBD1	TGCGCCAGCTATGGACAGGGTAAAGAGAATGAGCAGTTCTTC	CASYGQGKENEQFF
-	TRBV29-1	TRBJ2-5	TRBD1	TGCAGCGTTGGACAGGGGGAAGAGACCCAGTACTTC	CSVGQGEETQYF
-	TRBV15	TRBJ2-7	-	TGTGCCACCAGTCCGAACTACGAGCAGTACTTC	CATSPNYEQYF
-	TRBV28	TRBJ2-7	TRBD2	TGTGCCAGCAGCTGGGAGGGCCACGAGCAGTACTTC	CASSWEGHEQYF
-	TRBV24-1	TRBJ2-5	TRBD2	TGTGCCACCAGGGAGCGGGGGACAGAGACCCAGTACTTC	CATRERGTETQYF
-	TRBV24-1	TRBJ1-5	-	TGTGCCACCAGTGACCCAAAGACATTACAGCCCCAGCATTTT	CATSDPKTLQPQHF
-	TRBV7-2	TRBJ1-1	-	TGTGCCAGCAGCGTTACAGGGTACACTGAAGCTTTCTTT	CASSVTGYTEAFF
-	TRBV24-1	TRBJ2-5	-	TGTGCCGCCAGTGATTCCCGGACCGGGGAGACCCAGTACTTC	CAASDSRTGETQYF
-	TRBV2	TRBJ2-7	TRBD1	TGTGCCAGCAGTGAACCCCCCGGGACAGACTCCTACGAGCAGTACTTC	CASSEPPGTDSYEQYF
-	TRBV12-3/TRBV12-4	TRBJ2-3	-	TGTGCCAGCCGACTACAGGGACGCACAGATACGCAGTATTTT	CASRLQGRTDTQYF
once	TRBV11-3	TRBJ2-3	-	TGTGCCAGCAGCTTAGGGGATGATTTTACTACTAGCACAGATACGCAGTATTTT	CASSLGDDFTTSTDTQYF
-	TRBV5-6	TRBJ2-6	-	TGTGCCAGCCTAAGGACAGGGAGGGCTGGGGCCAACGTCCTGACTTTC	CASLRTGRAGANVLTF
few	TRBV28	TRBJ1-6	-	TGTGCCAGCAGATTCACAGGGAGCGGTTCACCCCTCCACTTT	CASRFTGSGSPLHF
few	TRBV5-1	TRBJ2-5	-	TGCGCCAGCAGCTCTGTCGGGGGCGTCGAGACCCAGTACTTC	CASSSVGGVETQYF
-	TRBV20-1	TRBJ2-7	-	TGCAGTGCTAGGTCCGGGACTTCCTACGAGCAGTACTTC	CSARSGTSYEQYF
once	TRBV5-1	TRBJ2-5	-	TGCGCCAGCAGCTTGGTAGGCAGGGAAGAAGAGACCCAGTACTTC	CASSLVGREEETQYF
-	TRBV28	TRBJ1-1	TRBD1	TGTGCCAGCAACCCACCGGGACAGGGGCTCACTGAAGCTTTCTTT	CASNPPGQGLTEAFF
few	TRBV11-2	TRBJ2-3	-	TGTGCCAGCAGCATCAATACGGGAGGCACAGATACGCAGTATTTT	CASSINTGGTDTQYF
-	TRBV5-1	TRBJ2-5	-	TGCGCCAGCAGCTTGTCTACAGGTCGAAGGCAAGAGACCCAGTACTTC	CASSLSTGRRQETQYF
-	TRBV28	TRBJ2-1	TRBD2	TGTGCCAGCAGTTTAGAGCTAGCGGGCCTCTACAATGAGCAGTTCTTC	CASSLELAGLYNEQFF
few	TRBV7-7	TRBJ2-1	TRBD2	TGTGCTAGCAGCTTAGCTACTAGCGGGGGATACAATGAGCAGTTCTTC	CASSLATSGGYNEQFF
once	TRBV6-1	TRBJ2-3	-	TGTGCCAGCAGTGGGCGGTTTGCTGCTACCTTGGATACGCAGTATTTT	CASSGRFAATLDTQYF
few	TRBV12-3/TRBV12-4	TRBJ1-5	TRBD1	TGTGCCAGCAGCTACTCGGACAGGGTAAATCGGCCCCAGCATTTT	CASSYSDRVNRPQHF
-	TRBV25-1	TRBJ2-7	-	TGTGCCAGCAGTGAATCCCAGCGGCGAAGCTCCTACAATGAGCAGTACTTC	CASSESQRRSSYNEQYF
-	TRBV7-2	TRBJ2-1	-	TGTGCCAGCAGCTTTAATCCCCGAGCAGGAGTTTTCGATGAGCAGTTCTTC	CASSFNPRAGVFDEQFF
few	TRBV18	TRBJ2-7	-	TGTGCCAGCTCTTACGACATGCAGGACGAGCAGTACTTC	CASSYDMQDEQYF
-	TRBV5-6	TRBJ1-4	-	TGTGCCAGCAGCTTGCCAGGGGTGGGTGAAAAACTGTTTTTT	CASSLPGVGEKLFF